This T cell receptor (beta chain) emerged from a study of OX40 agonist ivuxolimab in advanced cancers. In the case of this clone: The antigen is unknown.

Study-level results: Specificity for antigen went undetermined in the expanded peripheral T cells. Certain nonresponding patients likewise had low normalized T-cell clonal expansion.

J was trimmed by 7 bases and V by 3 bases; bases with no gene match: 5. Germline CDR1 and CDR2: MNHEY and SMNVEV (reference sequence). The CDR3 is 14 residues long. The protocol was immunoSEQ multiplex PCR, while the TCRdb copy is restricted to in-frame clones and leaves out a portion. The table has roughly 77,000 clones, about 85% seen once. Sequences were derived from CD4+ or CD8+ T cells sorted from blood, sampled in a trial of the OX40 agonist ivuxolimab. The chain combines TRBV27 with TRBJ2-1, with 8 bases aligning to TRBD1. The origin of this receptor is an adult with an advanced solid tumor such as melanoma, head and neck, liver or kidney cancer. The CDR3 is CASSFQGAQNEQFF. In nucleotides, the CDR3 is TGTGCCAGCAGTTTCCAGGGGGCGCAAAATGAGCAGTTCTTC.